Presented here are 2 T cell receptor beta chains from one specimen sequenced in a study of T-cell memory formation after mild COVID-19. From the 5' RACE reads, TCRdb called clonotypes with MiXCR, one entry per CDR3 protein. In the table there are 110,000 to 150,000 distinct CDR3 sequences, 20% to 25% of which are singletons. Sequencing input: PBMCs or a T cell subset sorted from them (not recorded which). The receptors derive from an adult woman who had mild COVID-19 (a few samples of this study predate the infection). Cell type and time point are not known.

The V gene is TRBV2, the J gene TRBJ2-2, with no clear D. The V end lost 7 bases, the J end lost 4 bases, and 7 bases lay between the germline ends. The germline V gene encodes CDR1 SNHLY and CDR2 FYNNEI. The length of the CDR3 is 12 residues. Written as DNA, the CDR3 is TGTGCCAGCAATACCCTCACCGGGGAGCTGTTTTTT. Translating gives CASNTLTGELFF.

This clonotype came up a few times. V gene TRBV29-1 combines with J gene TRBJ1-2, with no clear D. Trimming cost V 7 bases and J 4 bases, with 10 bases left between them. The CDR3 runs 11 residues. Germline V lookup: CDR1 SQVTM, CDR2 ANQGSEA. The CDR3 loop reads CSARLPYGYTF. For the CDR3, the DNA is TGCAGCGCGCGGCTACCCTATGGCTACACCTTC. Based on the CDR3 plus reference TRBV29-1 and TRBJ1-2, the full variable domain is SAVISQKPSRDICQRGTSLTIQCQVDSQVTMMFWYRQQPGQSLTLIATANQGSEATYESGFVIDKFPISRPNLTFSTLTVSNMSPEDSSIYLCSARLPYGYTFGSGTRLTVV.